The 19 T cell receptor beta chains presented below share a single source sample, sequenced in a study of vaccination effects on CD4 cells after COVID-19. Assay: immunoSEQ multiplex PCR; the TCRdb copy retains only in-frame clones and omits some. Among some 69,000 clones listed, approximately 74% were seen once. No antigens are known for them. Viral peptide pools were used in the ViraFEST assay to expand antigen-specific CD4+ T cells, and sequencing came afterward. At the end of around 11 days of culture, CD4+ T cells were isolated. The study found no prior SARS-CoV-2 infection in the vaccine recipients, who tested negative for nucleocapsid antibodies. The sample in question was CD4+ T cells from PBMCs cultured with HCoV-NL63 spike peptides, obtained before COVID-19 vaccination. These TCRs come from a human donor who received a COVID-19 vaccine.

The CDR3 loop is CASSIGQGSHEQFF. The CDR3 DNA reads TGTGCCAGTAGTATCGGGCAGGGATCCCATGAGCAGTTCTTC. The chain carries TRBV19 and TRBJ2-1; tentatively, D is TRBD1 (5 bases). The CDR3 extends over 14 amino acids. Trimming took 3 bases from V and 8 from J, leaving 14 bases between them. Germline CDR1 and CDR2: LNHDA and SQIVND (reference sequence).

The chain recombines TRBV28 with TRBJ2-5; the D gene could be TRBD1 or TRBD2 (5 bases each). Trimming removed 6 bases from V and 2 bases from J, with 16 bases in between. Germline CDR1 MDHEN, CDR2 SYDVKM. CDR3 length equals 15 residues. CDR3 sequence (DNA): TGTGCCAGCAGACCACGGGGCAGGAGACAAGAGACCCAGTACTTC. Its protein product is CASRPRGRRQETQYF.

This chain joins TRBV6-6 and TRBJ1-5, with 12 bases lining up with TRBD1. CDR1 and CDR2 (germline): MNHNY, SVGAGI (reference sequence). The length of the CDR3 is 17 residues. V shed 5 bases and J 2 bases; nucleotides not matched to a gene: 7. The CDR3: CASSPGTGGGGNQPQHF. CDR3 DNA: TGTGCCAGCAGTCCCGGGACAGGGGGCGGTGGCAATCAGCCCCAGCATTTT.

CDR3 nucleotide sequence: TGTGCCTGGACCCTCTCTCTCAATTCACCCCTCCACTTT. Its translation: CAWTLSLNSPLHF. This chain uses TRBV30 with TRBJ1-6, with D hard to call. Germline assignment: CDR1 GTSNPN and CDR2 SVGIG (reference sequence). With 4 bases removed from V and 7 bases from J, the gap between germline ends came to 11 bases. The CDR3 loop spans 13 amino acids.

The chain carries TRBV7-2 and TRBJ1-2; D ambiguous. V was pared by 6 bases and J by 8 bases, with 16 bases between. The CDR3 consists of 13 residues. Looked up from germline, CDR1 is SGHTA and CDR2 is FQGNSA. The CDR3 DNA reads TGTGCCAGCAGTCCAGAGGCGTACGTGGGCTACACCTTC. This encodes CASSPEAYVGYTF.

The V call is TRBV7-2, the J call TRBJ1-6; 8 bases fit TRBD1. Germline V CDR1 and CDR2: SGHTA, FQGNSA. With 5 bases clipped from V and 8 bases from J, the junction kept 5 bases outside the gene matches. This CDR3 has 14 residues. CDR3 bases: TGTGCCAGCAGCCCAGGACAGGGTGATTCACCCCTCCACTTT. Translating gives CASSPGQGDSPLHF.

CDR3 sequence: CASSSGQSAGNEQFF. The CDR3 DNA reads as TGTGCCAGCAGTTCGGGACAGTCGGCCGGCAATGAGCAGTTCTTC. The rearrangement uses TRBV28 and TRBJ2-1; 7 positions match TRBD1. After removal of 4 bases from V and 6 bases from J, the junction contained 9 bases not matched to a gene. The CDR3 contains 15 residues. Germline V gene data show CDR1 as MDHEN and CDR2 as SYDVKM.

The chain carries TRBV5-1 and TRBJ2-2; 9 bases align to TRBD2. CDR1 and CDR2 from the germline V gene are SGHRS and YFSETQ. V lost 4 bases, J lost 1 base, and 11 bases stayed unmatched. The CDR3 sequence is 18 residues long. The CDR3 loop is CASSAHPSTSGNTGELFF. The CDR3 nucleotides are TGCGCCAGCAGCGCCCATCCGTCGACTAGCGGGAACACCGGGGAGCTGTTTTTT.

CDR3: CASSFSTGGHTEAFF. The CDR3 DNA sequence: TGTGCCAGCAGCTTCTCGACAGGGGGCCACACTGAAGCTTTCTTT. The chain recombines TRBV5-6 with TRBJ1-1; the match to TRBD1 covers 10 bases. V lost 2 bases and J lost 3; bases outside the gene matches: 4. Germline V CDR1 and CDR2: SGHDT, YYEEEE. This CDR3 has 15 amino acids.

This sequence joins TRBV6-5 and TRBJ1-2; TRBD1 is a possible D gene (6 bases). V lost 2 bases, J lost 6 bases, and 16 bases lay in between. The V gene's germline CDR1 is MNHEY and CDR2 SVGAGI. CDR3 length: 15 residues. Here the CDR3 DNA reads TGTGCCAGCAGTTACCGGAATTTAGGGGGGAATGGCTACACCTTC. Translated: CASSYRNLGGNGYTF.

The chain joins TRBV12-3 or TRBV12-4 to TRBJ1-2; unclear D gene. V was clipped by 6 bases and J by 3 bases, with 11 bases between them. The CDR3 runs 13 residues. For the CDR3, the DNA is TGTGCCAGCAGAGAAACAGAATACTATGGCTACACCTTC. As protein: CASRETEYYGYTF.

The chain joins TRBV6-1 to TRBJ2-6, with D unclear. Per the germline V gene, CDR1 is MNHNS and CDR2 is SASEGT. Trimming cost V 3 bases and J 0 bases, with 12 bases left between them. The CDR3 totals 17 residues. In DNA, the CDR3 is TGTGCCAGCAGTGATCATAGGGCTAGCTCTGGGGCCAACGTCCTGACTTTC. Protein sequence: CASSDHRASSGANVLTF.

The table lists this clone with a count of one. The rearrangement joins TRBV6-5 to TRBJ1-6; D is possibly TRBD1 (5 bases). CDR3 length equals 15 residues. Germline-derived CDR1 and CDR2 are MNHEY and SVGAGI. Trimming stripped 6 bases from V and 2 bases from J, with 11 bases between. CDR3 region: CASRGDRTYNSPLHF. CDR3 DNA: TGTGCCAGCAGAGGAGACAGAACCTATAATTCACCCCTCCACTTT.

The table lists this clone with a few counts. The gene calls are TRBV6-5 and TRBJ2-1; 8 bases fit TRBD1. Germline CDR1 MNHEY, CDR2 SVGAGI. The V and J ends lost 6 bases and 6 bases, in that order; junction bases with no gene match: 7. This CDR3 region has 14 residues. CDR3 DNA sequence: TGTGCCAGCAGCCGGCGGACAGGGATCAATGAGCAGTTCTTC. Protein sequence: CASSRRTGINEQFF.

This chain connects TRBV5-1 to TRBJ2-1; D gene unclear. Between the trimmed V and J ends, which lost 4 bases and 0 bases, there was a span of 14 bases. The CDR3 length is 16 residues. The germline gives CDR1 SGHRS, CDR2 YFSETQ. CDR3 amino acids: CASSPNYRSSYNEQFF. The CDR3 DNA reads as TGCGCCAGCAGCCCGAACTATAGAAGCTCCTACAATGAGCAGTTCTTC.

V and J are TRBV7-9 and TRBJ1-5; no clear D. Trimming took off 2 bases at V and 0 bases at J, with 5 bases between the two ends. The CDR3 totals 14 residues. Germline lookup yields CDR1 SEHNR and CDR2 FQNEAQ (reference sequence). CDR3 in amino acids: CASSLWPSNQPQHF. As DNA, the CDR3 is TGTGCCAGCAGCTTATGGCCTAGCAATCAGCCCCAGCATTTT.

The chain has TRBV7-9 and TRBJ2-1; no reliable D call. Trimming removed 1 base at V and 7 bases at J, with 14 bases between. CDR1 SEHNR and CDR2 FQNEAQ come from the germline V gene (reference sequence). The CDR3 runs 15 residues. CDR3 sequence (DNA): TGTGCCAGCAGCTTAGACGTGGGGTTTTCGAATGAGCAGTTCTTC. Encoded protein: CASSLDVGFSNEQFF.

The chain links TRBV19 to TRBJ1-3; D remains unclear. The V and J ends lost 4 bases and 1 base respectively, with 14 bases between them. Germline-derived CDR1 and CDR2 are LNHDA and SQIVND (reference sequence). The CDR3 covers 16 residues. CDR3 loop: CASSTDPPGSGNTIYF. The DNA of the CDR3 is TGTGCCAGTAGTACGGACCCCCCCGGGTCTGGAAACACCATATATTTT.

The genes are TRBV19 and TRBJ1-3; 7 nucleotides agree with TRBD1. The CDR3 runs to 16 residues. J lost 2 bases, V lost 6 bases, and 10 bases had no gene match. Germline V gene data show CDR1 as LNHDA and CDR2 as SQIVND (reference sequence). The CDR3 sequence is CASRDRDRRAGNTIYF. The CDR3 DNA is TGTGCCAGTAGAGACAGGGATCGACGGGCTGGAAACACCATATATTTT.